The clone carrying this T cell receptor beta chain showed up many times. The sample belongs to a study of molecular identifiers for immune sequencing clone quantification. CDR1 LGHNA and CDR2 YNFKEQ come from the germline V gene. The CDR3 length is 14 residues. J gave up 4 bases and V 3 bases, and 4 bases lay outside the gene matches. Both previously described methods and listed TCR primers were employed to make bulk TCR libraries. MiXCR, run by TCRdb on the PCR reads, gives a single entry per CDR3 protein. The sample carries 60,000 to 75,000 distinct CDR3 sequences, 15% to 20% recorded once. The chain links TRBV4-2 to TRBJ2-7; TRBD1 aligns across 9 bases. The sequenced sample was naive CD8+ T cells from blood, with Jurkat cell RNA spiked in. This sample's subset: FACS-sorted CD8+CD4-CCR7+CD45RA+ naive T cells. The sequence was obtained from a human donor in good health. Some libraries in this study had Jurkat cell RNA spiked in. CDR3 residues: CASSQGQGMYEQYF. The DNA of the CDR3 is TGTGCCAGCAGCCAGGGACAGGGAATGTACGAGCAGTACTTC.